One TCR beta chain is described in this entry. The data were produced by immunoSEQ multiplex PCR, yet TCRdb's version contains in-frame clones alone and is incomplete. The data show about 52,000 clones, roughly 88% seen once. This CDR3 contains 16 residues. Trimming cost V 4 bases and J 6 bases; bases outside gene matches: 12. CDR1 and CDR2 (germline): ENHRY, SYGVKD. The data belong to a study of OX40 agonist ivuxolimab in advanced cancers. At the level of the study: Patients took ivuxolimab, an agonistic anti-OX40 (CD134) antibody. A male proportion of 82.7% was recorded, with mean age approximately 57 years and range about 23 to 80. Having had anti-PD-1, anti-PD-L1 or anti-CTLA-4 therapy before was allowed, and approximately 40% had some.

The origin of this receptor is an adult with an advanced solid tumor such as melanoma, head and neck, liver or kidney cancer. Sample: CD4+ or CD8+ T cells sorted from blood, taken in a trial of the OX40 agonist ivuxolimab. The chain couples TRBV10-3 to TRBJ2-3; 8 nucleotides align to TRBD1. The CDR3 loop is CAISASDRASVDTQYF. CDR3 DNA: TGTGCCATCAGTGCTTCGGACAGGGCTTCGGTGGATACGCAGTATTTT.